This paragraph reports one TCR beta chain. This specimen belongs to a study of neurological immune-mediated disorders. Via MiXCR, TCRdb re-called the 5' RACE reads, giving one row per CDR3 protein. Here the sample spans just over 95,000 distinct CDR3 sequences, roughly 3.5% being singletons. This CDR3 contains 12 residues. Germline lookup yields CDR1 DFQATT and CDR2 SNEGSKA (reference sequence). V lost 7 bases to trimming and J lost 1 base; unmatched junction nucleotides: 2. This receptor was identified in a woman between 18 and 30 years old with multiple sclerosis. Sequencing was done on a sample of PBMCs. The chain has TRBV20-1 and TRBJ2-5, with 8 bases fitting TRBD2. The CDR3 region is CSGAGGQETQYF. DNA for the CDR3: TGCAGTGGCGCGGGGGGCCAAGAGACCCAGTACTTC.